This entry lists 20 T cell receptor beta chains sequenced from one sample in a study of shared clonotypes between healthy human individuals. Here immunoSEQ multiplex PCR was the method, and the copy in TCRdb shows in-frame clones only, minus some. The sample shows about 680,000 clones, just over 90% of them seen only once. CD8 cells classed as naive were CD45RO-negative and positively selected for CCR7, excluding terminally differentiated effector memory CD45RA+ cells. Sequencing was carried out using naive CD8+ T cells sorted from blood. The receptor set was obtained from a man younger than 45 in good health.

The chain carries TRBV12-5 and TRBJ2-2; possible D gene TRBD2, 6 bases. Per the germline V gene, CDR1 is LGHNT and CDR2 is FRNRAP. V gave up 0 bases and J gave up 6 bases, with 11 bases separating them. This CDR3 spans 15 amino acids. This CDR3 reads CASGLVVGGAGELFF. The CDR3 DNA reads as TGTGCTAGTGGTTTGGTAGTGGGGGGAGCCGGGGAGCTGTTTTTT.

Only one count was recorded for this clone. This chain links TRBV25-1 with TRBJ2-7; D is undetermined. The CDR3 covers 14 residues. Trimming took off 0 bases at V and 1 base at J, with 7 bases between the two ends. Germline CDR1 MGHDK, CDR2 SYGVNS. CDR3 nucleotide sequence: TGTGCCAGCAGTGAATATGAACAGTCCTACGAGCAGTACTTC. Translated: CASSEYEQSYEQYF.

This clone was seen a single time. Distinct nucleotide sequences in the sample also encode this CDR3. The chain links TRBV19 to TRBJ2-3, with D possibly being TRBD1 (6 bases). Germline V gene sequence: CDR1 LNHDA, CDR2 SQIVND (reference sequence). The CDR3 totals 15 residues. Trimming pared 3 bases from V and 0 bases from J, leaving 10 bases between. For the CDR3, the DNA is TGTGCCAGTAGTATTGCAGGGGCTAGCACAGATACGCAGTATTTT. This encodes CASSIAGASTDTQYF.

The gene calls are TRBV10-3 and TRBJ2-1; perhaps TRBD2 as D (6 bases). This CDR3 comprises 16 residues. Germline CDR1 reads ENHRY; CDR2 reads SYGVKD. Trimming left V 2 bases short and J 8 bases short, with 19 bases between. CDR3 DNA: TGTGCCATCAGTGAGCCCGGGACTTTATTCGTCGATGAGCAGTTCTTC. Protein product: CAISEPGTLFVDEQFF.

The J gene is TRBJ2-7, the V gene TRBV4-1; D uncertain. The CDR3 runs 14 residues. Germline V gives CDR1 MGHRA, CDR2 YSYEKL. V dropped 0 bases and J dropped 3 bases, with 9 bases sitting between them. CDR3 amino acids: CASSQERQFYEQYF. The CDR3 coding sequence is TGCGCCAGCAGCCAAGAGAGGCAATTCTACGAGCAGTACTTC.

The chain uses TRBV28 and TRBJ1-5, with 9 positions matching TRBD1. The CDR3 runs 19 residues. V shed 5 bases, J shed 0 bases, and the junction held 14 bases outside the gene matches. Per germline, CDR1 MDHEN and CDR2 SYDVKM. DNA of the CDR3: TGTGCCAGCAGTCTAAACCGGGACAGGGACCCTCTTAGCAATCAGCCCCAGCATTTT. This gives the protein CASSLNRDRDPLSNQPQHF.

The chain carries TRBV13 and TRBJ2-7; TRBD2 aligns across 10 bases. V was clipped by 5 bases and J by 6 bases; unmatched bases: 13. The CDR3 has 16 amino acids. Looked up from germline, CDR1 is PRHDT and CDR2 is FYEKMQ (reference sequence). The CDR3: CASSPNLAGVKSEQYF. Written as DNA, the CDR3 is TGTGCCAGCAGCCCGAACCTAGCGGGGGTCAAGAGCGAGCAGTACTTC. Looking up the rest from reference TRBV13 and TRBJ2-7 gives the full variable domain: AAGVIQSPRHLIKEKRETATLKCYPIPRHDTVYWYQQGPGQDPQFLISFYEKMQSDKGSIPDRFSAQQFSDYHSELNMSSLELGDSALYFCASSPNLAGVKSEQYFGPGTRLTVT.

The chain employs TRBV5-1 and TRBJ2-1; 15 bases agree with TRBD2. Germline V gives CDR1 SGHRS, CDR2 YFSETQ. V lost 1 base, J lost 6 bases, and 14 bases stayed unmatched. This CDR3 spans 20 amino acids. CDR3 nucleotides: TGCGCCAGCAGCTTGCCGCGGAGGACTAGCGGGAGGGCCCAGACCAATGAGCAGTTCTTC. It encodes CASSLPRRTSGRAQTNEQFF.

This chain uses TRBV10-2 with TRBJ2-7; a weak D match, TRBD1 (5 bases). This CDR3 region has 12 residues. Looked up from germline, CDR1 is WSHSY and CDR2 is SAAADI. Trimming removed 6 bases at V and 0 bases at J, with 6 bases between. The CDR3 reads CASSRDSYEQYF. CDR3 DNA: TGCGCCAGCAGCAGGGACTCCTACGAGCAGTACTTC.

The chain has TRBV28 and TRBJ1-1; D gene unclear. The CDR3 contains 13 residues. The germline V gene has CDR1 MDHEN and CDR2 SYDVKM. Trimming removed 5 bases from V and 3 bases from J, with 10 bases in between. As DNA, the CDR3 is TGTGCCAGCAGTCCCGTGGGCGACACTGAAGCTTTCTTT. This translates into CASSPVGDTEAFF.

The V and J genes are TRBV5-4 and TRBJ2-7; 8 bases line up with TRBD1. V trimming: 4 bases; J trimming: 2 bases; junction bases outside the gene matches: 8. Germline loops: CDR1 SGHNT, CDR2 YYREEE (reference sequence). CDR3 length: 15 amino acids. CDR3: CASSPDRALTYEQYF. In DNA form, the CDR3 reads TGTGCCAGCAGCCCGGACAGGGCCTTAACCTACGAGCAGTACTTC.

The rearrangement links TRBV28 to TRBJ2-7; maybe TRBD1 (5 bases). The CDR3 contains 13 residues. Germline-derived CDR1 and CDR2 are MDHEN and SYDVKM. Trimming shortened V by 4 bases and J by 1 base, and 8 bases separated the two germline ends. Here the CDR3 reads CASSYQGSYEQYF. The CDR3 nucleotides read TGTGCCAGCAGTTATCAGGGATCCTACGAGCAGTACTTC.

This clone was recorded only once. The rearrangement links TRBV18 to TRBJ1-4; D might be TRBD1 (5 bases). Trimming left V 3 bases short and J 5 bases short, with 13 bases between. The CDR3 spans 15 residues. Looked up from germline, CDR1 is KGHSH and CDR2 is LQKENI. The CDR3 nucleotides are TGTGCCAGCTCACCCCCAGGGTCTCCAAATGAAAAACTGTTTTTT. Protein: CASSPPGSPNEKLFF.

V usage is TRBV27 and J usage is TRBJ2-7; D perhaps matches TRBD1 (5 bases). V was shortened by 4 bases and J by 1 base, with 8 bases between the two germline ends. The CDR3 consists of 13 residues. The germline CDR1 and CDR2 sequences are MNHEY and SMNVEV (reference sequence). This chain's CDR3 is CASSYRQSYEQYF. CDR3 coding DNA: TGTGCCAGCAGTTACAGACAGTCCTACGAGCAGTACTTC.

The gene calls are TRBV10-2 and TRBJ2-7, with D perhaps assigned TRBD1 or TRBD2 (5 bases each). Germline CDR1 WSHSY, CDR2 SAAADI. Trimming left V 2 bases short and J 2 bases short, with 19 bases between. The CDR3 extends over 17 amino acids. The CDR3 is CASSEGERDPYTYEQYF. The CDR3 coding sequence is TGCGCCAGCAGTGAGGGCGAAAGGGACCCCTATACCTACGAGCAGTACTTC.

The V and J genes are TRBV14 and TRBJ2-5, with TRBD2 identical over 12 bases. The ends lost 1 base at V and 4 bases at J; junction bases unmatched: 4. The CDR3 is 16 residues long. Germline CDR1 is SGHDN and CDR2 is FVKESK. The CDR3 DNA follows: TGTGCCAGCAGCCAAGGGGCGACTAGCGGGGGAGAGACCCAGTACTTC. It translates to CASSQGATSGGETQYF.

This chain connects TRBV30 to TRBJ2-7, with 9 bases identical to TRBD1. Trimming cost V 2 bases and J 2 bases; bases outside gene matches: 4. The CDR3 contains 14 residues. CDR1 GTSNPN and CDR2 SVGIG come from the germline V gene (reference sequence). CDR3 residues: CAWSSGTGTYEQYF. In DNA, the CDR3 is TGTGCCTGGAGTTCCGGGACAGGGACCTACGAGCAGTACTTC.

This chain links TRBV27 with TRBJ1-1; D is undetermined. Germline CDR1 and CDR2: MNHEY and SMNVEV (reference sequence). V lost 6 bases and J 4 bases, leaving 12 bases between the germline ends. The CDR3 spans 13 residues. Here the CDR3 reads CASRLTLVTEAFF. CDR3 DNA: TGTGCCAGCAGGTTGACCCTAGTCACTGAAGCTTTCTTT.

The CDR3 sequence: CASSPLSGSAYEQYF. CDR3 DNA: TGTGCCAGTAGTCCGCTGAGCGGGAGCGCCTACGAGCAGTACTTC. This rearrangement joins TRBV19 to TRBJ2-7; 8 bases are a match to TRBD2. The CDR3 totals 15 residues. J gave up 2 bases and V 5 bases, and 8 bases lay outside the gene matches. CDR1 is LNHDA, CDR2 SQIVND, per germline (reference sequence).

This clone has just one count. The chain recombines TRBV6-1 with TRBJ2-1, with 11 bases that match TRBD2. Germline lookup yields CDR1 MNHNS and CDR2 SASEGT. The junction had 5 bases not matched to a gene; V was cut back by 7 bases and J by 3 bases. This CDR3 is built from 15 residues. The CDR3 DNA reads TGTGCCAGCAATATCGGACTAGCGGGCTACAATGAGCAGTTCTTC. Amino acids: CASNIGLAGYNEQFF.